This T cell receptor beta chain comes out of a study of response to subunit inactivated influenza vaccine. General study points: Only a handful of new T cells, the authors suggested, are recruited with each seasonal influenza vaccination.

Germline assignment: CDR1 SGDLS and CDR2 YYNGEE. This CDR3 has 14 residues. V lost 2 bases and J 3 bases, leaving 9 bases between the germline ends. Using its own MiXCR run on the RT-PCR reads, TCRdb lists one record per CDR3 protein. Among roughly 150,000 distinct CDR3 sequences listed, 11% were seen once. For this clonotype: Its antigen is currently unknown.

The V call is TRBV9, the J call TRBJ2-1; D is undetermined. This receptor was taken from a man in his fifties who received an inactivated influenza vaccine. Sequenced here: non-naive T cells sorted from PBMCs, sampled roughly 47 days after vaccination. CDR3 in amino acids: CASSVPGRYNEQFF. The CDR3 nucleotides are TGTGCCAGCAGCGTCCCCGGCCGCTACAATGAGCAGTTCTTC.